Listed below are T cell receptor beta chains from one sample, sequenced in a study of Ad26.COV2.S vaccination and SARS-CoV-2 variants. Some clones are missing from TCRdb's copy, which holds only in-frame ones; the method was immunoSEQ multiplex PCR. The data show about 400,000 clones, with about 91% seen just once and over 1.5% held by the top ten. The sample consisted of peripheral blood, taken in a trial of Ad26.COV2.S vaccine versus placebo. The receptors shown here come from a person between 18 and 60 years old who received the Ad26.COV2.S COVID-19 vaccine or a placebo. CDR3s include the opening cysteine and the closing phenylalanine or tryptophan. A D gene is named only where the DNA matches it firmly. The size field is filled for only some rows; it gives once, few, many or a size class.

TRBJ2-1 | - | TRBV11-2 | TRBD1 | CASSLQGAQDEQFF | TGTGCCAGCAGCTTACAGGGGGCGCAAGATGAGCAGTTCTTC
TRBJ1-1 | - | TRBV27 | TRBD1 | CASSDRTGGTEAFF | TGTGCCAGCAGCGACCGGACAGGGGGCACTGAAGCTTTCTTT
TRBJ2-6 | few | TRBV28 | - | CATLQGDNGSGANVLTF | TGTGCCACCCTCCAGGGTGATAATGGCTCTGGGGCCAACGTCCTGACTTTC
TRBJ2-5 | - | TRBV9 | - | CASSATGTQETQYF | TGTGCCAGCAGCGCCACAGGTACCCAAGAGACCCAGTACTTC
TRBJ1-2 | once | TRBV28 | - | CASSGARGISYGYTF | TGTGCCAGCTCAGGGGCGAGGGGTATATCCTATGGCTACACCTTC
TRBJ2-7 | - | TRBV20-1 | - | CSVLRAYEQYF | TGCAGTGTGTTGAGGGCCTACGAGCAGTACTTC
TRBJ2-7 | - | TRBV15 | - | CATSRAGGKYEQYF | TGTGCCACCAGCAGAGCCGGAGGAAAGTACGAGCAGTACTTC
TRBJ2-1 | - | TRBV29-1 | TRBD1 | CSAERDRGNEQFF | TGCAGCGCAGAGCGGGACAGGGGAAATGAGCAGTTCTTC
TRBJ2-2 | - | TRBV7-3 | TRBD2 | CASSPGLLAGGLTGELFF | TGTGCCAGCAGCCCAGGGCTACTAGCGGGAGGCCTCACCGGGGAGCTGTTTTTT
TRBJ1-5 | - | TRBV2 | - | CASSRYSSDQPQHF | TGTGCCAGCAGCCGTTACAGCTCCGATCAGCCCCAGCATTTT
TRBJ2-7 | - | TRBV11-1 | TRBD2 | CASSSTSGTSYEQYF | TGTGCCAGCAGCTCCACTAGCGGAACCTCCTACGAGCAGTACTTC
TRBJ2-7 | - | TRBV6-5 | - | CASKGRSTYEQYF | TGTGCCAGCAAGGGGCGGTCCACCTACGAGCAGTACTTC
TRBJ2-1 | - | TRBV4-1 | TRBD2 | CASSQALAGTNNEQFF | TGCGCCAGCAGCCAAGCACTAGCGGGCACTAACAATGAGCAGTTCTTC